Shown below are 24 T cell receptor beta chains from a single sample sequenced in a study of vaccination effects on CD4 cells after COVID-19. Sequenced by immunoSEQ multiplex PCR; TCRdb stores in-frame clones only, minus some. The sample lists tens of thousands of clones; more than 65% were seen once. In the ViraFEST assay, antigen-specific CD4+ clonotypes were identified by expansion after peptide-pool stimulation. The culture ran for 10 days before CD4+ T cells were isolated. Vaccine recipients, nucleocapsid antibody negative, had no prior SARS-CoV-2 infection. Which antigens these TCRs recognize remains unknown. Specimen: CD4+ T cells from PBMCs cultured with HCoV-NL63 spike peptides, collected before COVID-19 vaccination. These receptors originate from a human donor who received a COVID-19 vaccine.

The chain uses TRBV9 and TRBJ1-3, with a possible D match to TRBD1 (6 bases). Germline lookup yields CDR1 SGDLS and CDR2 YYNGEE. The CDR3 spans 15 residues. V dropped 4 bases and J dropped 2 bases, with 13 bases sitting between them. CDR3: CASSPTGNTGNTIYF. The CDR3 coding sequence is TGTGCCAGCAGCCCAACAGGGAATACTGGAAACACCATATATTTT. The full variable domain, its missing parts supplied by reference TRBV9 and TRBJ1-3, is DSGVTQTPKHLITATGQRVTLRCSPRSGDLSVYWYQQSLDQGLQFLIQYYNGEERAKGNILERFSAQQFPDLHSELNLSSLELGDSALYFCASSPTGNTGNTIYFGEGSWLTVV.

This clone has just one count. The V gene is TRBV15, the J gene TRBJ2-2, with TRBD1 matching over 9 bases. This CDR3 has 15 residues. In germline, CDR1 is LNHNV, CDR2 YYDKDF (reference sequence). The V and J ends lost 5 bases and 0 bases, in that order; junction bases with no gene match: 1. The CDR3 DNA reads TGTGCCACCAGCCGGGACAGGGCGAACACCGGGGAGCTGTTTTTT. It codes for CATSRDRANTGELFF.

The rearrangement uses TRBV12-3 or TRBV12-4 and TRBJ2-7; TRBD1 might be the D (6 bases). Trimming stripped 3 bases from V and 1 base from J, with 7 bases between. The CDR3 is 13 residues long. The CDR3 spells CASSLDSSYEQYF. The DNA of the CDR3 is TGTGCCAGCAGTTTGGACAGTTCCTACGAGCAGTACTTC.

The gene calls are TRBV9 and TRBJ2-2, with D perhaps matching TRBD2 (5 bases). Germline V gene data show CDR1 as SGDLS and CDR2 as YYNGEE. Trimming stripped 0 bases from V and 4 bases from J, with 13 bases between. This CDR3 contains 16 residues. The CDR3 DNA is TGTGCCAGCAGCGTAGAAAGGGAGACCCCCACCGGGGAGCTGTTTTTT. It codes for CASSVERETPTGELFF.

The genes are TRBV5-1 and TRBJ1-3; no clear D. Trimming shortened V by 0 bases and J by 3 bases, and 10 bases separated the two germline ends. Germline V gene data show CDR1 as SGHRS and CDR2 as YFSETQ. The CDR3 is 15 residues long. CDR3 loop: CASSLAGSLGNTIYF. The CDR3 DNA sequence: TGCGCCAGCAGCTTGGCAGGATCTCTTGGAAACACCATATATTTT.

The chain combines TRBV25-1 with TRBJ2-5, with D maybe TRBD1 (6 bases). The CDR3 length is 16 residues. CDR1 and CDR2 (germline): MGHDK, SYGVNS. The ends were cut back, 4 bases at V and 1 base at J, with 16 bases in the middle. The CDR3 spells CASSGPSGQSQETQYF. Here the CDR3 DNA reads TGTGCCAGCAGTGGCCCCTCAGGACAGTCCCAAGAGACCCAGTACTTC.

The V gene is TRBV4-3, the J gene TRBJ1-6; the D is unclear. The CDR3 extends over 14 amino acids. In germline, CDR1 is LGHNA, CDR2 YSLEER. V lost 0 bases, J lost 7 bases, and 7 bases lay in between. The CDR3 loop is CASSQDPWNSPLHF. The CDR3, as DNA: TGCGCCAGCAGCCAAGATCCATGGAATTCACCCCTCCACTTT.

Only one count was recorded for this clone. This chain uses TRBV28 with TRBJ2-5; TRBD2 is a possible D gene (5 bases). The germline V gene encodes CDR1 MDHEN and CDR2 SYDVKM. V lost 3 bases and J 7 bases, leaving 15 bases between the germline ends. CDR3 size: 14 residues. Here the CDR3 DNA reads TGTGCCAGCAGTTTCGACTTTACCGGAGGGACCCAGTACTTC. It specifies CASSFDFTGGTQYF.

This clone was recorded once. The rearrangement joins TRBV11-2 to TRBJ2-6; 7 bases are a match to TRBD1. Germline V gene data show CDR1 as SGHAT and CDR2 as FQNNGV. V trimming: 6 bases; J trimming: 0 bases; junction bases outside the gene matches: 26. This CDR3 is 23 amino acids long. The CDR3 nucleotides read TGTGCCAGCAGTGAGGTTTCAGGGGACAGCCCGCGCGAAGGCTTCTCTGGGGCCAACGTCCTGACTTTC. Protein sequence: CASSEVSGDSPREGFSGANVLTF.

The chain employs TRBV20-1 and TRBJ1-2; D call uncertain. Germline values: CDR1 DFQATT, CDR2 SNEGSKA (reference sequence). The length of the CDR3 is 14 residues. Trimming shortened V by 3 bases and J by 4 bases, and 15 bases separated the two germline ends. The CDR3 region is CSASEETVPYGYTF. CDR3 coding DNA: TGCAGTGCTAGTGAGGAGACCGTTCCCTATGGCTACACCTTC.

The V call is TRBV7-8, the J call TRBJ2-2; D may match TRBD1 or TRBD2 (5 bases each). The CDR3 runs to 17 residues. From germline, CDR1 is SGHVS and CDR2 FQNEAQ. V lost 3 bases and J lost 0, with 14 bases in between. CDR3 DNA: TGTGCCAGCAGCTTCTATCTCGGGGCCTCGAACACCGGGGAGCTGTTTTTT. Its translation: CASSFYLGASNTGELFF.

CDR3 in DNA: TGTGCCAGCAGCGCGGACCGCACAGATACGCAGTATTTT. This gives the protein CASSADRTDTQYF. The J gene is TRBJ2-3, the V gene TRBV9, with D unclear. Germline V gene sequence: CDR1 SGDLS, CDR2 YYNGEE. V lost 3 bases and J 1 base, leaving 6 bases between the germline ends. The length of the CDR3 is 13 residues.

This CDR3 is CASSYGGAEKDGELFF. The CDR3 DNA sequence: TGTGCCAGCAGTTACGGGGGGGCGGAAAAGGACGGGGAGCTGTTTTTT. The V gene is TRBV6-2 or TRBV6-3, the J gene TRBJ2-2; a weak D match, TRBD2 (7 bases). Trimming removed 2 bases at V and 7 bases at J, with 17 bases between. Germline lookup yields CDR1 MNHEY and CDR2 SVGEGT. The CDR3 contains 16 residues.

The chain recombines TRBV5-5 with TRBJ2-1, with 11 bases aligning to TRBD2. The CDR3 extends over 16 amino acids. The germline V gene has CDR1 SGHKS and CDR2 YYEKEE (reference sequence). With 4 bases clipped from V and 7 bases from J, the junction kept 10 bases outside the gene matches. For the CDR3, the DNA is TGTGCCAGCAGCCCATCACCGGGACTAGCGGTGAATGAGCAGTTCTTC. Its translation is CASSPSPGLAVNEQFF.

The chain recombines TRBV7-9 with TRBJ1-2; TRBD1 matches 8 bases. Germline assignment: CDR1 SEHNR and CDR2 FQNEAQ (reference sequence). CDR3 size: 13 residues. V trimming: 5 bases; J trimming: 7 bases; junction bases outside the gene matches: 6. The CDR3 coding sequence is TGTGCCAGCAGCCCGCGGACAGGGACTGGCTACACCTTC. This gives the protein CASSPRTGTGYTF.

This chain links TRBV27 with TRBJ2-6; 9 nucleotides agree with TRBD1. CDR3 length equals 18 residues. Germline assignment: CDR1 MNHEY and CDR2 SMNVEV (reference sequence). V was pared by 4 bases and J by 0 bases, with 7 bases of the junction left unmatched. This CDR3 is CASSSGQGTFSGANVLTF. CDR3 in DNA: TGTGCCAGCAGTTCAGGACAGGGGACCTTCTCTGGGGCCAACGTCCTGACTTTC.

The genes are TRBV7-2 and TRBJ2-7, with 8 bases fitting TRBD2. V lost 5 bases to trimming and J lost 5 bases; unmatched junction nucleotides: 14. Germline CDR1 is SGHTA and CDR2 is FQGNSA. The length of the CDR3 is 16 residues. The CDR3 DNA reads as TGTGCCAGCAGCCCGAGGCCCAGCGGGAGACGCGACGAGCAGTACTTC. It yields the protein CASSPRPSGRRDEQYF.

The chain has TRBV21-1 and TRBJ1-2; the tabulated D call, TRBD1, remains unverified against the DNA. TRBV21-1 has pseudogene status. There are 16 residues in the CDR3. The CDR3 bases are TGTGCCAGCAGCCAAGGGGCCGGCATTCCTAACTATGGCTACACCTTC. It is translated as CASSQGAGIPNYGYTF.

The chain links TRBV7-9 to TRBJ2-7, with TRBD2 matching over 10 bases. V lost 3 bases, J lost 5 bases, and 10 bases stayed unmatched. The CDR3 has 16 residues. Per germline, CDR1 SEHNR and CDR2 FQNEAQ (reference sequence). DNA for the CDR3: TGTGCCAGCAGCTTCTCAAGCGGGGGGGCATGGAACGAGCAGTACTTC. It specifies CASSFSSGGAWNEQYF.

The chain couples TRBV6-1 to TRBJ2-1; D unresolved. Trimming took off 2 bases at V and 0 bases at J, with 8 bases between the two ends. The CDR3 length is 15 residues. Germline V gives CDR1 MNHNS, CDR2 SASEGT. CDR3 in amino acids: CASSENSGSYNEQFF. The CDR3 DNA follows: TGTGCCAGCAGTGAAAATTCGGGCTCCTACAATGAGCAGTTCTTC.

V is TRBV28 and J is TRBJ2-3; TRBD2 might be the D (5 bases). This CDR3 comprises 16 residues. The V end lost 6 bases, the J end lost 2 bases, and 18 bases lay between the germline ends. The germline CDR1 and CDR2 sequences are MDHEN and SYDVKM. The CDR3 region has the DNA TGTGCCAGCAGCTCCCCGGGAAGAGGAGCCACAGATACGCAGTATTTT. Its protein product is CASSSPGRGATDTQYF. The full variable domain, rest sourced from reference TRBV28 and TRBJ2-3, is DVKVTQSSRYLVKRTGEKVFLECVQDMDHENMFWYRQDPGLGLRLIYFSYDVKMKEKGDIPEGYSVSREKKERFSLILESASTNQTSMYLCASSSPGRGATDTQYFGPGTRLTVL.

The chain uses TRBV4-1 and TRBJ2-7, with 11 bases identical to TRBD1. Trimming cost V 0 bases and J 3 bases; bases outside gene matches: 10. Germline assignment: CDR1 MGHRA and CDR2 YSYEKL. The CDR3 is 18 amino acids. The CDR3 sequence is CASSQDSLTGTGGYEQYF. The CDR3 bases are TGCGCCAGCAGCCAAGATTCCTTGACCGGGACAGGGGGCTACGAGCAGTACTTC.

In DNA form, the CDR3 reads TGTGCCAGCAGTCCTCTCGGTGGGGCGGGCGAGCAGTACTTC. The encoded protein is CASSPLGGAGEQYF. J is TRBJ2-7 and V is TRBV11-3; D assignment may be TRBD1 or TRBD2 (5 bases each). The CDR3 loop spans 14 amino acids. The V end lost 6 bases, the J end lost 6 bases, and 18 bases lay between the germline ends. In germline, CDR1 is SGHNT, CDR2 YENEEA.

The V call is TRBV20-1, the J call TRBJ2-7; D gene unclear. Trimming pared 3 bases from V and 3 bases from J, leaving 6 bases between. Germline CDR1 and CDR2: DFQATT and SNEGSKA (reference sequence). This CDR3 region has 11 residues. The CDR3 sequence: CSARDLYEQYF. The CDR3 bases are TGCAGTGCTAGGGACCTCTACGAGCAGTACTTC.